The clone carrying this T cell receptor (beta chain) was seen repeatedly, ten times or more. Its antigen remains unidentified. This record belongs to a study of blood T cells in healthy people across ages. Per sample, extraction of total RNA gave at least 5.5 micrograms in every case. Combining a sample-barcoded 5' primer with a J-beta primer mix, a second PCR ran for roughly 6 to 12 cycles. All cDNA molecules were each tagged by a template-switch adaptor with 12 random nucleotides. TCRdb re-analysed the 5' RACE reads in MiXCR, keeping a single row per CDR3 protein. The sample contains 700,000 or so distinct CDR3 sequences, 20% to 25% of which appear only once. V was cut by 4 bases and J by 3 bases, with 13 bases left in between. Germline CDR1 SGHRS, CDR2 YFSETQ. CDR3 length equals 14 residues. The study, taken as a whole, reports: As naive T cell percentage varied, TCR beta diversity correlated strongly with it. Expanded clonotype shifts may have been confounded, as the donors had an unknown CMV status.

What was sequenced was blood. The clonotype comes from a man between 70 and 80 years old in good health. The genes are TRBV5-1 and TRBJ2-5; no definite D call. The CDR3 loop reads CASSVGPTEETQYF. CDR3 DNA sequence: TGCGCCAGCAGCGTGGGCCCCACGGAAGAGACCCAGTACTTC.